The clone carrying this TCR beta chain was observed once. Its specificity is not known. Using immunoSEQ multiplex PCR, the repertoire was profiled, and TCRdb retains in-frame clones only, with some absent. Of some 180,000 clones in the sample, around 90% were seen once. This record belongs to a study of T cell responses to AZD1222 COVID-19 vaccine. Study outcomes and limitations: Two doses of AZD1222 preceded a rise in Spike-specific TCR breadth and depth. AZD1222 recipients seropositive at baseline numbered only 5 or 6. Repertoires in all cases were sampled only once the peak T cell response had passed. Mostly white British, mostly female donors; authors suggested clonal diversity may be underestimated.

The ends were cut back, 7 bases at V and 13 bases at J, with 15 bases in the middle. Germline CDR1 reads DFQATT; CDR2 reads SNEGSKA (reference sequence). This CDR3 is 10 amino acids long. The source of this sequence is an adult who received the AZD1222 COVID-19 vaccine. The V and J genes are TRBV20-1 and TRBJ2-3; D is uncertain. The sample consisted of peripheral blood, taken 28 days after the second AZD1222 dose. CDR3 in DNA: TGCAGTGGCTCCCCATACGAGGAGTATTTT. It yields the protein CSGSPYEEYF.